The T cell receptor (beta chain) under discussion was sequenced for a study of T cells expressing NK-cell markers. On the study more broadly: Sorted CD3+CD56-NKG2C+, CD3+CD56+NKG2C- and CD3+CD56+NKG2C+ T cells were the source of the TCR beta repertoires. Sequenced donors, eight in total, included seven who were HCMV-seropositive and one who was seronegative.

TCR beta libraries carry UMIs added by 5'RACE template switching. After re-calling the 5' RACE reads, TCRdb lists one entry per CDR3 protein, DNA absent. The sample data list approximately 380,000 distinct CDR3 sequences. On this clonotype itself: The antigen remains unidentified.

Study-wide results and limits: Dominant NKG2C+ clonotypes were found to form about 1.0-7.0% of CD8+ T cells in several donors.

This clonotype was sampled from a man aged 18-75 years in good health. The sequencing sample was made of blood T cells: a sorted CD56 or NKG2C T cell subset, CD4+ or CD8+ T cells, or bulk PBMC T cells (not recorded which).

CDR3 region: CASSPVEDEQYF. This chain uses TRBV28 with TRBJ2-7; TCRdb's assignment of TRBD1 cannot be checked, as there is no DNA. The CDR3 totals 12 residues. Germline loops: CDR1 MDHEN, CDR2 SYDVKM.